The 14 T cell receptor beta chains below come from one sample, sequenced in a study of blood T cells in healthy people across ages. The use of a sample-barcoded 5' primer and a J-beta primer mix characterized a second PCR of about 7 to 12 cycles. TCRdb used MiXCR to reprocess the 5' RACE reads, holding one entry per CDR3 protein. The repertoire holds approximately 800,000 distinct CDR3 sequences, roughly 53% seen once, with approximately 40% in the top ten. The sample consisted of blood. Receptor source: a man older than 75 in good health.

V is TRBV7-2 and J is TRBJ2-3; TRBD2 aligns across 8 bases. Trimming took 0 bases from V and 14 from J; bases not matched to a gene: 16. The germline gives CDR1 SGHTA, CDR2 FQGNSA. The CDR3 spans 16 residues. Written as DNA, the CDR3 is TGTGCCAGCAGCTTAGCGGTGGTAGCGGGACACAGATACGCGTATTTT. Its translation is CASSLAVVAGHRYAYF.

This clonotype was detected only once. This sequence joins TRBV5-4 and TRBJ1-2; a weak D match, TRBD1 (6 bases). CDR3 length equals 14 residues. Germline CDR1 reads SGHNT; CDR2 reads YYREEE (reference sequence). V lost 5 bases, J lost 4 bases, and 15 bases lay in between. CDR3 in amino acids: CASRSQGGGYGYTF. The CDR3 nucleotides read TGTGCCAGCAGGTCACAGGGAGGGGGCTATGGCTACACCTTC.

In its sample, this clonotype was seen a few times. The rearrangement links TRBV20-1 to TRBJ2-1; 9 positions agree with TRBD2. Per germline, CDR1 DFQATT and CDR2 SNEGSKA (reference sequence). Trimming took 1 base from V and 7 from J; bases not matched to a gene: 5. The CDR3 contains 14 residues. The CDR3 sequence is CSARVSGSKNEQFF. The CDR3 DNA reads TGCAGTGCTAGAGTTAGCGGGAGTAAAAATGAGCAGTTCTTC.

The V and J genes are TRBV21-1 and TRBJ2-4; the D call in the table, TRBD1, was not verified against the DNA. The DNA end favors TRBJ2-5, so the J call may be wrong. TRBV21-1 is a listed pseudogene. The CDR3 is 16 amino acids. The CDR3, as DNA: TGTGCCAGCAGCAAAGGACGTGGAACCCGGGAAGAGACCCAGTACTTC. Translation: CASSKGRGTREETQYF.

This clonotype appeared a few times. The chain recombines TRBV27 with TRBJ2-2; D possibly matches TRBD1 or TRBD2 (5 bases each). CDR1 and CDR2 (germline): MNHEY, SMNVEV (reference sequence). V was pared by 5 bases and J by 3 bases, with 10 bases between. The CDR3 has 14 amino acids. CDR3 nucleotide sequence: TGTGCCAGCAGTGGGGGACCCTACACCGGGGAGCTGTTTTTT. This codes for CASSGGPYTGELFF.

This chain uses TRBV5-1 with TRBJ2-5, with D possibly TRBD1 on 6 matching bases. Germline lookup yields CDR1 SGHRS and CDR2 YFSETQ. V lost 5 bases to trimming and J lost 11 bases, with 25 bases between them. This CDR3 spans 15 amino acids. This CDR3 reads CASSLDGQGLSKQYF. The CDR3 DNA reads as TGCGCCAGCAGTCTGGATGGGCAGGGGTTGAGCAAGCAGTACTTC.

The rearrangement links TRBV6-5 to TRBJ2-5; weak D call: TRBD1 (5 bases). V dropped 7 bases and J dropped 5 bases, with 11 bases sitting between them. CDR3 length: 12 residues. Germline V gene sequence: CDR1 MNHEY, CDR2 SVGAGI. CDR3 protein: CASTQGRETQYF. The CDR3 DNA sequence: TGTGCCAGCACCCAGGGTCGGGAGACCCAGTACTTC.

The J gene is TRBJ2-5, the V gene TRBV28, with a weak D call TRBD1 (9 bases). TRBJ2-7 matches the DNA end more closely, so the J call is doubtful. Looked up from germline, CDR1 is MDHEN and CDR2 is SYDVKM. The length of the CDR3 is 16 residues. CDR3 in amino acids: CASSFSRTGAGGEQYF. The CDR3 nucleotides are TGTGCCAGCAGTTTTTCTCGGACAGGGGCGGGGGGCGAGCAGTACTTC.

The J gene is TRBJ1-1, the V gene TRBV7-9; D call uncertain. This CDR3 spans 15 amino acids. V lost 5 bases, J lost 0 bases, and 13 bases lay in between. CDR1 and CDR2 from the germline V gene are SEHNR and FQNEAQ (reference sequence). DNA for the CDR3: TGTGCCAGCAGCCGCATAAATGACATGAACACTGAAGCTTTCTTT. Encoded protein: CASSRINDMNTEAFF.

V gene TRBV12-3 or TRBV12-4 combines with J gene TRBJ2-5; 7 bases align to TRBD1. Trimming cost V 7 bases and J 2 bases; bases outside gene matches: 4. The CDR3 sequence is 13 residues long. CDR3 loop: CASTKTGQETQYF. The DNA of the CDR3 is TGTGCCAGCACCAAGACAGGGCAAGAGACCCAGTACTTC.

This clonotype was seen more than once but under ten times. The gene calls are TRBV29-1 and TRBJ2-7, with D possibly being TRBD1 or TRBD2 (5 bases each). V lost 4 bases to trimming and J lost 4 bases, with 14 bases between them. In germline, CDR1 is SQVTM, CDR2 ANQGSEA. CDR3 size: 13 residues. In nucleotides, the CDR3 is TGCAGCGTTGGAGGGACGGAGGATTACGAGCAGTACTTC. The encoded protein is CSVGGTEDYEQYF.

The chain joins TRBV12-3 or TRBV12-4 to TRBJ1-6; D perhaps matches TRBD1 (6 bases). The V end lost 6 bases, the J end lost 6 bases, and 18 bases lay between the germline ends. The CDR3 contains 16 residues. CDR3 amino acids: CASSVLGAGSNSPLHF. As DNA, the CDR3 is TGTGCCAGCAGCGTCCTGGGGGCGGGGAGTAATTCACCCCTCCACTTT.

The V gene is TRBV28, the J gene TRBJ2-7; D is possibly TRBD1 or TRBD2 (5 bases each). The V end lost 2 bases, the J end lost 3 bases, and 11 bases lay between the germline ends. CDR3 length equals 14 residues. Germline CDR1 MDHEN, CDR2 SYDVKM. The CDR3 is CASSLKGPVYEQYF. For the CDR3, the DNA is TGTGCCAGCAGTTTAAAGGGACCGGTCTACGAGCAGTACTTC.

This chain uses TRBV3-1 with TRBJ2-5, with 10 bases matching TRBD2. This CDR3 contains 16 residues. V gave up 2 bases and J gave up 1 base; unmatched junction bases: 4. The germline V gene encodes CDR1 LGHDT and CDR2 YNNKEL (reference sequence). Written as DNA, the CDR3 is TGTGCCAGCAGCCAACCCACTAGCGGGATCCAAGAGACCCAGTACTTC. Translated: CASSQPTSGIQETQYF.